A few counts support the clone carrying this T cell receptor (beta chain). The data were taken from a study of T cells after yellow fever vaccination. TCRdb recomputed calls from the 5' RACE reads with MiXCR, one row per CDR3 protein. The data contain roughly 320,000 distinct CDR3 sequences, around 10% of them singletons. The V gene's germline CDR1 is LGHNA and CDR2 YNFKEQ. Trimming cost V 1 base and J 7 bases; bases outside gene matches: 9. There are 16 residues in the CDR3. The sequence was collected from a man younger than 35 who received the YFV17D yellow fever vaccine. J is TRBJ1-2 and V is TRBV4-2; 10 bases fit TRBD1. The sequencing here drew on CD4+ T cells sorted from PBMCs, taken 45 days after the yellow fever booster vaccination. CDR3 nucleotide sequence: TGTGCCAGCAGCCAAGCGCTTTTTGACAGGGGGCTTGGCTACACCTTC. Amino acids: CASSQALFDRGLGYTF.